The present entry profiles one T cell receptor (beta chain) with its context. These data come from a study of T cell repertoires in cytomegalovirus infection. TCRdb passed the reads through MiXCR, listing each CDR3 protein once. Seen here are approximately 500,000 distinct CDR3 sequences, around 10% observed once, and the top ten hold roughly a tenth. The CDR3 length is 13 residues. V lost 3 bases and J lost 6, with 12 bases in between. Germline V CDR1 and CDR2: GTSNPN, SVGIG (reference sequence). The TCR comes from a human donor in good health (CMV status not recorded). Some clones in this sample may be carry-over from other donors' samples. The chain links TRBV30 to TRBJ1-5; possible D gene TRBD1, 5 bases. Sample: PBMCs. The CDR3 DNA reads as TGTGCCTGGAGCCGACAGAGCGGTCAGCCCCAGCATTTT. It translates to CAWSRQSGQPQHF.